A single sample gave rise to the 15 T cell receptor beta chains below, sequenced in a study of blood T cell repertoires in COVID-19. TCRdb's table, derived via immunoSEQ multiplex PCR, lists solely in-frame clones and lacks some. The sample lists around 15,000 clones; roughly four fifths were seen once. The sample taken for sequencing was peripheral blood. These receptors came from a man aged 60 to 69 with acute or convalescent COVID-19.

The V and J genes are TRBV27 and TRBJ2-7, with TRBD2 matching over 10 bases. Germline CDR1 is MNHEY and CDR2 is SMNVEV (reference sequence). The CDR3 has 16 residues. V shed 4 bases and J 6 bases; nucleotides not matched to a gene: 12. In nucleotides, the CDR3 is TGTGCCAGCAGTTCCCATTCTAGCGGGGGCCAGGGCGAGCAGTACTTC. Residues: CASSSHSSGGQGEQYF.

The V and J genes are TRBV11-3 and TRBJ2-2; a possible D gene is TRBD1 (6 bases). The CDR3 spans 14 residues. Germline loops: CDR1 SGHNT, CDR2 YENEEA. V shed 4 bases and J shed 2 bases, with 8 bases lying between them. The CDR3 DNA is TGTGCCAGCAGCTGGACAGCTAACACCGGGGAGCTGTTTTTT. Protein product: CASSWTANTGELFF.

The chain uses TRBV10-3 and TRBJ2-4, with a weak D call TRBD1 (6 bases). V gave up 2 bases and J gave up 0 bases, with 14 bases separating them. The CDR3 runs 17 residues. From germline, CDR1 is ENHRY and CDR2 SYGVKD. Here the CDR3 DNA reads TGTGCCATCAGTGAGGAACCGGGACACCCAGCCAAAAACATTCAGTACTTC. Its protein is CAISEEPGHPAKNIQYF.

This clone was observed once. V gene TRBV7-6 combines with J gene TRBJ1-1; 8 bases line up with TRBD1. Trimming removed 4 bases from V and 2 bases from J; junction bases left unmatched: 6. The CDR3 has 15 amino acids. Germline CDR1 SGHVS, CDR2 FNYEAQ. The CDR3 is CASSSPGGLNTEAFF. CDR3 coding DNA: TGTGCCAGCAGCTCCCCAGGGGGCTTAAACACTGAAGCTTTCTTT.

The V gene is TRBV9, the J gene TRBJ1-6; D unclear. This CDR3 is 15 amino acids long. V was clipped by 0 bases and J by 7 bases, with 11 bases between them. Germline V gene data show CDR1 as SGDLS and CDR2 as YYNGEE. CDR3 sequence reads: CASSVDSRGNSPLHF. CDR3 DNA sequence: TGTGCCAGCAGCGTAGATAGCCGTGGAAATTCACCCCTCCACTTT.

The chain joins TRBV15 to TRBJ1-3; 10 bases line up with TRBD1. The CDR3 runs to 18 residues. V shed 3 bases, J shed 2 bases, and the junction held 10 bases outside the gene matches. Per the germline V gene, CDR1 is LNHNV and CDR2 is YYDKDF (reference sequence). The CDR3 coding sequence is TGTGCCACCAGCAGCTCCGGACAGGGGGTATTTCCTGGAAACACCATATATTTT. Its protein product is CATSSSGQGVFPGNTIYF.

The V gene is TRBV27, the J gene TRBJ1-5; D gene ambiguous. V was pared by 2 bases and J by 0 bases, with 11 bases between. The length of the CDR3 is 16 residues. Germline assignment: CDR1 MNHEY and CDR2 SMNVEV (reference sequence). DNA for the CDR3: TGTGCCAGCAGTTTAATGGCCGTGGCTAGCAATCAGCCCCAGCATTTT. Residues: CASSLMAVASNQPQHF.

The J gene is TRBJ1-2, the V gene TRBV6-1, with D unresolved. The CDR3 is 15 amino acids. CDR1 is MNHNS, CDR2 SASEGT, per germline. V lost 0 bases and J 7 bases, leaving 15 bases between the germline ends. CDR3 coding DNA: TGTGCCAGCAGTGAAGCGGTTGGAGGACTGGTTGGCTACACCTTC. Its protein product is CASSEAVGGLVGYTF.

The chain carries TRBV9 and TRBJ2-2, with D tentatively TRBD2 (5 bases). V lost 7 bases to trimming and J lost 0 bases, with 10 bases between them. CDR3 length: 14 amino acids. Germline CDR1 SGDLS, CDR2 YYNGEE. CDR3 sequence (DNA): TGTGCCAGCGAGAGAGGGTCGAACACCGGGGAGCTGTTTTTT. Its protein is CASERGSNTGELFF.

This sequence joins TRBV5-1 and TRBJ1-1; no reliable D call. Germline assignment: CDR1 SGHRS and CDR2 YFSETQ. Trimming pared 4 bases from V and 4 bases from J, leaving 11 bases between. The CDR3 totals 13 residues. CDR3 region: CASSDFIGTEAFF. In DNA form, the CDR3 reads TGCGCCAGCAGCGACTTTATCGGCACTGAAGCTTTCTTT.

J is TRBJ2-1 and V is TRBV6-2 or TRBV6-3; D is unclear. The germline V gene has CDR1 MNHEY and CDR2 SVGEGT. Between the trimmed V and J ends, which lost 6 bases and 8 bases, there was a span of 8 bases. The CDR3 loop spans 11 amino acids. The CDR3 sequence is CASSVRDEQFF. The CDR3, as DNA: TGTGCCAGCAGCGTTAGAGATGAGCAGTTCTTC.

The V gene is TRBV14, the J gene TRBJ2-2; perhaps TRBD2 as D (6 bases). There are 17 residues in the CDR3. V lost 4 bases and J lost 4, with 19 bases in between. Germline V gives CDR1 SGHDN, CDR2 FVKESK. CDR3 sequence reads: CASSPTGGVGFTGELFF. CDR3 coding DNA: TGTGCCAGCAGCCCGACCGGAGGGGTAGGCTTCACCGGGGAGCTGTTTTTT.

The V gene is TRBV15, the J gene TRBJ2-1, with 7 bases that match TRBD2. The V segment lost 5 bases and the J segment 4 bases; nucleotides outside the gene matches: 5. The germline V gene encodes CDR1 LNHNV and CDR2 YYDKDF (reference sequence). The CDR3 loop spans 14 amino acids. The CDR3 reads CATSPTGGYNEQFF. CDR3 sequence (DNA): TGTGCCACCAGCCCTACCGGGGGGTACAATGAGCAGTTCTTC.

This rearrangement joins TRBV21-1 to TRBJ2-7; TRBD1 was called by the table and not checked on the DNA. TRBV21-1 is a pseudogene. CDR3 size: 15 residues. CDR3 coding DNA: TGTGCCAGCAGCAAAGAGAGCAGGGATCTCTACGAGCAGTACTTC. It is translated as CASSKESRDLYEQYF.

In regard to this clone: The junction does not match germline at one end; this may be a read error. The V gene is TRBV5-4, the J gene TRBJ2-1, with D possibly being TRBD2 (5 bases). In germline, CDR1 is SGHNT, CDR2 YYREEE (reference sequence). The CDR3 has 14 amino acids. The CDR3 region is CASSPEGSDNEQFF. In DNA, the CDR3 is TGTGCCAGCAGCCCCGAGGGCTCCGACAATGAGCAGTTCTTC.